The 26 T cell receptor beta chains in this list originate from one sample, sequenced in a study of CD4 T cell repertoires in COVID-19. The repertoire was sequenced with immunoSEQ multiplex PCR; TCRdb's copy has only in-frame clones and lacks some. The sample has 60,000 to 90,000 clones; roughly four fifths are singletons. Material: CD4+ T cells from peripheral blood, obtained after recovery from COVID-19. These receptors were obtained from a human donor who had COVID-19.

The J gene is TRBJ2-5, the V gene TRBV18; unclear D gene. V was pared by 0 bases and J by 4 bases, with 9 bases between. CDR1 is KGHSH, CDR2 LQKENI, per germline. The CDR3 contains 14 residues. The CDR3: CASSPPGKAETQYF. The CDR3 nucleotides read TGTGCCAGCTCACCACCGGGGAAAGCAGAGACCCAGTACTTC.

This clone occurred once. A read error may produce the germline difference seen at one junction end. The chain links TRBV28 to TRBJ1-6; D remains ambiguous. The length of the CDR3 is 12 residues. Germline V gene data show CDR1 as MDHEN and CDR2 as SYDVKM. CDR3: CASGFEDSPLHF. The CDR3 coding sequence is TGTGCCAGCGGTTTCGAAGACTCACCCCTCCACTTT.

The V gene is TRBV11-2, the J gene TRBJ1-4, with a tentative D call TRBD1 (5 bases). Germline V lookup: CDR1 SGHAT, CDR2 FQNNGV. The length of the CDR3 is 16 residues. V was cut by 4 bases and J by 3 bases, with 15 bases left in between. CDR3 coding DNA: TGTGCCAGCAGCTCAAACACGGGGCTACCTAATGAAAAACTGTTTTTT. It codes for CASSSNTGLPNEKLFF.

This clone appeared once. This rearrangement joins TRBV12-5 to TRBJ1-1; D gene unclear. V lost 5 bases and J 4 bases, leaving 8 bases between the germline ends. Germline values: CDR1 LGHNT, CDR2 FRNRAP. The CDR3 totals 12 residues. The CDR3 nucleotides read TGTGCTAGTGGTCGGGTGAGCACTGAAGCTTTCTTT. As protein: CASGRVSTEAFF. Full variable domain (missing parts from reference TRBV12-5 and TRBJ1-1): DARVTQTPRHKVTEMGQEVTMRCQPILGHNTVFWYRQTMMQGLELLAYFRNRAPLDDSGMPKDRFSAEMPDATLATLKIQPSEPRDSAVYFCASGRVSTEAFFGQGTRLTVV.

V and J are TRBV27 and TRBJ2-3; 7 bases agree with TRBD1. The germline V gene has CDR1 MNHEY and CDR2 SMNVEV (reference sequence). The CDR3 extends over 13 amino acids. The V gene end was trimmed by 3 bases and the J gene end by 6 bases; junction bases not matched to a gene: 3. CDR3 in DNA: TGTGCCAGCAGTTTTAACAGGGGTGATACGCAGTATTTT. This codes for CASSFNRGDTQYF.

This clone was observed once. The V call is TRBV6-1, the J call TRBJ1-2; D is undetermined. Germline V gene data show CDR1 as MNHNS and CDR2 as SASEGT. V lost 0 bases and J 8 bases, leaving 10 bases between the germline ends. This CDR3 region has 13 residues. CDR3 loop: CASSEAPGRGYTF. The CDR3 DNA reads as TGTGCCAGCAGTGAAGCGCCCGGGAGGGGCTACACCTTC.

In its sample, this clone was seen a few times. This CDR3 is also generated by other DNA sequences in the sample. This sequence joins TRBV19 and TRBJ2-3; no clear D. With 6 bases removed from V and 1 base from J, the gap between germline ends came to 5 bases. CDR3 length: 12 amino acids. Germline CDR1 reads LNHDA; CDR2 reads SQIVND (reference sequence). CDR3 nucleotides: TGTGCCAGTAGCGTGGGCACAGATACGCAGTATTTT. Translating gives CASSVGTDTQYF.

The CDR3 sequence is CASSLPGQGASEQFF. The CDR3 nucleotides are TGTGCCAGCAGCTTACCGGGACAGGGGGCGAGTGAGCAGTTCTTC. The chain couples TRBV7-9 to TRBJ2-1; TRBD1 agrees at 12 bases. The CDR3 loop spans 15 amino acids. Germline V gene data show CDR1 as SEHNR and CDR2 as FQNEAQ (reference sequence). J was trimmed by 9 bases and V by 2 bases; bases with no gene match: 5.

The chain is built from TRBV5-1 and TRBJ2-5, with D uncertain. This CDR3 is built from 14 residues. The V gene lost 0 bases and the J gene lost 5 bases, with 11 bases spanning the gap. In germline, CDR1 is SGHRS, CDR2 YFSETQ. CDR3 loop: CASSLEQPHETQYF. CDR3 DNA: TGCGCCAGCAGCTTGGAACAGCCGCACGAGACCCAGTACTTC.

This chain connects TRBV24-1 to TRBJ2-3; 12 positions match TRBD2. CDR3 length: 15 amino acids. Germline V gene data show CDR1 as KGHDR and CDR2 as SFDVKD. Trimming at V came to 6 bases and at J to 5 bases, leaving 5 bases not matched to a gene. DNA for the CDR3: TGTGCCACCAGTCCTTCTAGCGGGGGGGGAGATACGCAGTATTTT. It translates to CATSPSSGGGDTQYF.

This chain uses TRBV18 with TRBJ2-3; D remains ambiguous. Per the germline V gene, CDR1 is KGHSH and CDR2 is LQKENI. The CDR3 consists of 15 residues. V gave up 3 bases and J gave up 6 bases, with 16 bases separating them. The CDR3 reads CASSPPGPYDDTQYF. The DNA of the CDR3 is TGTGCCAGCTCACCCCCGGGCCCCTACGATGATACGCAGTATTTT.

The CDR3 loop is CASSLDPTGELFF. The CDR3 nucleotides read TGTGCCAGCAGCTTGGACCCCACCGGGGAGCTGTTTTTT. The chain employs TRBV5-4 and TRBJ2-2; D gene uncertain. V was clipped by 0 bases and J by 4 bases, with 4 bases between them. The CDR3 covers 13 residues. CDR1 is SGHNT and CDR2 is YYREEE in the germline V gene (reference sequence).

The gene calls are TRBV7-9 and TRBJ1-5, with 10 positions matching TRBD1. This CDR3 is built from 15 residues. With 3 bases clipped from V and 3 bases from J, the junction kept 2 bases outside the gene matches. Germline CDR1 and CDR2: SEHNR and FQNEAQ (reference sequence). The DNA of the CDR3 is TGTGCCAGCAGCTTGGGGACAGGGGTCAATCAGCCCCAGCATTTT. This sequence encodes CASSLGTGVNQPQHF.

A single count supports this clone. The germline gene is not matched at one end of the junction; a read error may be the cause. The chain joins TRBV6-1 to TRBJ1-6; TRBD1 agrees at 10 bases. This CDR3 comprises 15 residues. CDR1 and CDR2 from the germline V gene are MNHNS and SASEGT. The CDR3 here is CASREATGGPSPLHF. For the CDR3, the DNA is TGTGCCAGCAGGGAAGCGACAGGGGGCCCCTCACCCCTCCACTTT.

J is TRBJ2-1 and V is TRBV6-1, with a weak D call TRBD2 (5 bases). Germline V gene sequence: CDR1 MNHNS, CDR2 SASEGT. CDR3 length: 16 residues. V was pared by 0 bases and J by 0 bases, with 9 bases between. The CDR3 sequence is CASSEAGLSSYNEQFF. In DNA form, the CDR3 reads TGTGCCAGCAGTGAAGCAGGACTTTCCTCCTACAATGAGCAGTTCTTC.

The chain employs TRBV2 and TRBJ2-3; D unresolved. CDR1 and CDR2 (germline): SNHLY, FYNNEI. The length of the CDR3 is 12 residues. Trimming took 7 bases from V and 6 from J, leaving 11 bases between them. The CDR3 DNA follows: TGTGCCAGCATGCGGCAGGCGGATACGCAGTATTTT. This sequence encodes CASMRQADTQYF.

The chain has TRBV3-1 (or the pseudogene TRBV3-2) and TRBJ2-5; TRBD2 matches at 14 bases. Germline V lookup: CDR1 LGHDT, CDR2 YNNKEL (reference sequence). The V gene end was trimmed by 2 bases and the J gene end by 7 bases; junction bases not matched to a gene: 6. The CDR3 sequence is 16 residues long. CDR3 residues: CASSQQTSGRVGTQYF. Written as DNA, the CDR3 is TGTGCCAGCAGCCAACAGACTAGCGGGAGGGTAGGGACCCAGTACTTC.

The V gene is TRBV12-5, the J gene TRBJ2-3; D not certain. The CDR3 runs 13 residues. Germline lookup yields CDR1 LGHNT and CDR2 FRNRAP. Trimming removed 5 bases from V and 1 base from J, with 7 bases in between. The CDR3 region has the DNA TGTGCTAGTGGTAAGGCGCGCACAGATACGCAGTATTTT. It codes for CASGKARTDTQYF.

The chain is built from TRBV2 and TRBJ2-5; D remains ambiguous. This CDR3 has 16 residues. The ends were cut back, 3 bases at V and 5 bases at J, with 19 bases in the middle. The V gene's germline CDR1 is SNHLY and CDR2 FYNNEI. CDR3: CASSDLGGSALETQYF. The CDR3 DNA sequence: TGTGCCAGCAGTGATTTGGGTGGGTCTGCGTTGGAGACCCAGTACTTC.

This clone has a single count. The chain uses TRBV9 and TRBJ1-2; tentatively, D is TRBD1 (5 bases). The CDR3 has 15 amino acids. Trimming took off 3 bases at V and 0 bases at J, with 12 bases between the two ends. The germline V gene encodes CDR1 SGDLS and CDR2 YYNGEE. Here the CDR3 DNA reads TGTGCCAGCAGCGCAGATCCGGGACCTAACTATGGCTACACCTTC. Translated: CASSADPGPNYGYTF.

This chain links TRBV7-6 with TRBJ1-3; D might be TRBD1 (6 bases). Germline CDR1 SGHVS, CDR2 FNYEAQ. V shed 0 bases and J shed 3 bases, with 12 bases lying between them. CDR3 length: 16 amino acids. CDR3 sequence (DNA): TGTGCCAGCAGCTTAGCAGGGGGATTAGGTGGAAACACCATATATTTT. It yields the protein CASSLAGGLGGNTIYF.

The chain employs TRBV5-1 and TRBJ2-1; D may be TRBD2 (7 bases). CDR1 is SGHRS and CDR2 is YFSETQ in the germline V gene. The CDR3 covers 12 residues. Trimming removed 10 bases at V and 8 bases at J, with 16 bases between. The CDR3 region has the DNA TGCGCCGGGGGGGGCGGATGGCATGAGCAGTTCTTC. This sequence encodes CAGGGGWHEQFF.

This CDR3 is CAWSVATTGYTF. Written as DNA, the CDR3 is TGTGCCTGGAGTGTAGCTACTACAGGCTACACCTTC. This chain uses TRBV30 with TRBJ1-2; D remains ambiguous. Trimming stripped 0 bases from V and 8 bases from J, with 10 bases between. Germline CDR1 is GTSNPN and CDR2 is SVGIG (reference sequence). This CDR3 contains 12 residues.

This clone was detected only once. The CDR3 DNA follows: TGTGCCAGCGGTCGACAGAACCAAGATGGCTACACCTTC. This translates into CASGRQNQDGYTF. The chain employs TRBV2 and TRBJ1-2, with D tentatively TRBD1 (5 bases). V was pared by 8 bases and J by 6 bases, with 16 bases between. Germline CDR1 is SNHLY and CDR2 is FYNNEI. CDR3 size: 13 residues.

The chain recombines TRBV20-1 with TRBJ1-2; 8 nucleotides align to TRBD1. CDR1 and CDR2 from the germline V gene are DFQATT and SNEGSKA (reference sequence). After removal of 4 bases from V and 11 bases from J, the junction contained 6 bases not matched to a gene. CDR3 length: 11 residues. In nucleotides, the CDR3 is TGCAGTGCTACAGGGGGCGTTTGGTACACCTTC. Translating it yields CSATGGVWYTF.

The rearrangement links TRBV19 to TRBJ1-1, with D perhaps matching TRBD1 (6 bases). Trimming stripped 9 bases from V and 4 bases from J, with 15 bases between. This CDR3 is 13 amino acids long. Germline V lookup: CDR1 LNHDA, CDR2 SQIVND (reference sequence). CDR3 in amino acids: CASADRSGTEAFF. The CDR3 DNA reads TGTGCCAGCGCAGACAGGAGTGGCACTGAAGCTTTCTTT.